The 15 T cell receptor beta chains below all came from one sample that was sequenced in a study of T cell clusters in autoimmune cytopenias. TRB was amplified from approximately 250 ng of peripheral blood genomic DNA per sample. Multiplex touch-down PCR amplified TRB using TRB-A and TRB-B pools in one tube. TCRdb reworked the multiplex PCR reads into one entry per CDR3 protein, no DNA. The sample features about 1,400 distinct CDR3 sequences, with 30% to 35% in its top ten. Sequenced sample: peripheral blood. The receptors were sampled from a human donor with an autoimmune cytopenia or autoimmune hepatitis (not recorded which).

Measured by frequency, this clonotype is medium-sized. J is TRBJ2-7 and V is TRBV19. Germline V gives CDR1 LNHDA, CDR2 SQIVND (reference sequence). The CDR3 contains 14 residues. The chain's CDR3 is CASSPTGSTYEQYF.

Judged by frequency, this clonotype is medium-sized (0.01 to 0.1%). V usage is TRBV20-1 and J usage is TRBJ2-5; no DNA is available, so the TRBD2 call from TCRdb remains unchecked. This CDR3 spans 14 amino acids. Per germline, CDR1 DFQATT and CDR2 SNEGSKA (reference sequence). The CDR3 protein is CSAMLGTASETQYF.

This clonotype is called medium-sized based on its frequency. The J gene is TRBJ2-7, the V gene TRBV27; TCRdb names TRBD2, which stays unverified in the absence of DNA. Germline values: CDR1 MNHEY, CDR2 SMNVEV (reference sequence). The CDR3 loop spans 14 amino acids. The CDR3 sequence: CASSQVPGGYEQYF.

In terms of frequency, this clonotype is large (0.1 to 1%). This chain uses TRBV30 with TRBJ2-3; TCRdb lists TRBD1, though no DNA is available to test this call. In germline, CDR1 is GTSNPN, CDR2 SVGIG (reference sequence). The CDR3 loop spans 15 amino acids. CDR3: CAWSRQDRSTDTQYF.

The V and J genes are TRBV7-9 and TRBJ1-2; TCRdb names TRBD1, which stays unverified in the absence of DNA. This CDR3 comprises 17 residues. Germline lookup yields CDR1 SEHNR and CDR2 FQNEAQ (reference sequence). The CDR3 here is CASSTPTRGRGQDGYTF.

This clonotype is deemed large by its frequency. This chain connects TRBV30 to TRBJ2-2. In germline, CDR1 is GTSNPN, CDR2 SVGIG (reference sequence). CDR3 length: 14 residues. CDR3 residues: CAWSVATNTGELFF.

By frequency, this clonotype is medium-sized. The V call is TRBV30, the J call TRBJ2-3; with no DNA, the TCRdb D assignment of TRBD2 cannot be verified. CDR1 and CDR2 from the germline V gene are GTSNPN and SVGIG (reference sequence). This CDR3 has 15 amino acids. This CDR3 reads CAWSVRSGRTDTQYF.

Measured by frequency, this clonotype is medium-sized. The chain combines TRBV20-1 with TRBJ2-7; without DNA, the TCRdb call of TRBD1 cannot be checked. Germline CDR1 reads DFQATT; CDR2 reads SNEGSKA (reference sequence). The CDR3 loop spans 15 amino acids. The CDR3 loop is CSARDGAYYSYEQYF.

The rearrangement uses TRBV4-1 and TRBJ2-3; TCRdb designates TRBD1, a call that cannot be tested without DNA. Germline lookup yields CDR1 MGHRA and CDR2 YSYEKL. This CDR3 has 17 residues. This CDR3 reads CASSQDRETGDTDTQYF.

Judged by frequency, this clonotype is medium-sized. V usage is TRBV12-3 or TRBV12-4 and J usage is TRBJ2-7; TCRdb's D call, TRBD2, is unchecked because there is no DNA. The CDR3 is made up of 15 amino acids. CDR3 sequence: CASSLEIAGGNEQYF.

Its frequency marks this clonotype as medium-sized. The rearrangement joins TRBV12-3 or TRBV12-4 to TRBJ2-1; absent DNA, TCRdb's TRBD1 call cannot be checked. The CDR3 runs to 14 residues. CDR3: CASRPGQGAREQFF.

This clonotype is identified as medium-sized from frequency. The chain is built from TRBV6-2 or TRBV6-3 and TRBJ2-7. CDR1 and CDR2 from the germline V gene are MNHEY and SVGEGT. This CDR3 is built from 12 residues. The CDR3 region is CASSGLSPEQYF.

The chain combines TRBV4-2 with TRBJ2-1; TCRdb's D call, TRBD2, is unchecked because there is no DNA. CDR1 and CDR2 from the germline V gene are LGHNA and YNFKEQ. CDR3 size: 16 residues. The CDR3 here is CASSQDSGGPGNEQFF.

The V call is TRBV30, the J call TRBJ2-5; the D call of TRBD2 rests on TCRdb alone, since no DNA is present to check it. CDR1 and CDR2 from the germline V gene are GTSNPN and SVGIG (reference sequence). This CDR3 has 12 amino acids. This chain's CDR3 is CAWSSSQETQYF.

The CDR3 protein is CASSLVSDSGANVLTF. This chain joins TRBV5-1 and TRBJ2-6. The CDR3 sequence is 16 residues long. Germline V gene data show CDR1 as SGHRS and CDR2 as YFSETQ.